This TCR beta chain was recovered during a study of blood T cell repertoires in COVID-19. Study-level background: From T cells, B-cell-depleted T cells, or PBMCs came the material, which was cDNA or gDNA.

Exposed enrollees had met someone with a PCR-confirmed or clinician-diagnosed COVID-19 case at some point within the 2 weeks before study entry. Germline V gene data show CDR1 as LNHDA and CDR2 as SQIVND (reference sequence). Unmatched junction bases numbered 9, after V lost 4 bases and J lost 1 base. The CDR3 length is 17 residues. Only in-frame clones appear in the TCRdb table, and some are missing; sequencing was by immunoSEQ multiplex PCR. This table has approximately 300,000 clones, around 85% appearing once. Sequencing was carried out using PBMCs or T cells enriched from blood (not recorded which). The TCR sequence derives from a woman in her 30s who had been exposed to COVID-19. The V gene is TRBV19, the J gene TRBJ1-5; TRBD1 matches at 8 bases. For the CDR3, the DNA is TGTGCCAGTAGTACCCCAGGGGGCGAAGTAAGCAATCAGCCCCAGCATTTT. Translated: CASSTPGGEVSNQPQHF.